This T cell receptor (beta chain) was recovered during a study of blood T cell repertoires in COVID-19. Study-level information: Samples taken during acute and convalescent COVID-19 were collected in the United States, Italy and Spain. From T cells, B-cell-depleted T cells, or PBMCs came the material, which was cDNA or gDNA.

In germline, CDR1 is MGHDK, CDR2 SYGVNS. The V gene lost 3 bases and the J gene lost 0 bases, with 12 bases spanning the gap. The CDR3 has 15 amino acids. The count of this clone is one. How the authors handled the data: Counts of nucleated cells, estimated from reference gene primer amplification, were obtained. Here immunoSEQ multiplex PCR was the method, and the copy in TCRdb shows in-frame clones only, minus some. V and J calls and clone size are as listed in that table; D and trimming were resolved from the DNA. Of approximately 240,000 clones listed, 82% are singletons. Sequenced: peripheral blood. The chain employs TRBV25-1 and TRBJ2-7; a possible D gene is TRBD1 (6 bases). The source is a woman of 80 years or more with active or convalescent COVID-19. Here the CDR3 reads CASSDLVRGSYEQYF. CDR3 in DNA: TGTGCCAGCAGTGATTTGGTCAGGGGCTCCTACGAGCAGTACTTC.